The rows below give T cell receptor beta chains drawn from one sample of a study of blood T cell repertoires in COVID-19. Libraries were prepared by immunoSEQ multiplex PCR; TCRdb keeps only in-frame clonotypes and omits some of them. The table includes 310,000 or so clones, 75% to 90% detected once. Sequences were obtained from PBMCs or T cells enriched from blood (not recorded which). These TCRs come from a woman between 40 and 50 years old who had recovered from COVID-19. CDR3s include the opening cysteine and the closing phenylalanine or tryptophan. A D gene is named only where the DNA matches it firmly. Size is stated for part of the rows, as once, few or many counts, or as a class when the clone is expanded.

d_call,clone_size,v_call,j_call,cdr3_aa,cdr3_nt
NA,NA,TRBV15,TRBJ2-1,CATSEGTTQFF,TGTGCCACCAGCGAAGGAACTACCCAGTTCTTC
TRBD1,few,TRBV3-1/TRBV3-2,TRBJ2-3,CASSQDRWDRGLKFSTQYF,TGTGCCAGCAGCCAAGATCGGTGGGACAGGGGGCTAAAGTTCAGCACGCAGTATTTT
NA,NA,TRBV7-6,TRBJ2-5,CASSLGGPAQTQYF,TGTGCCAGCAGCTTAGGGGGCCCCGCCCAGACCCAGTACTTC
NA,NA,TRBV7-9,TRBJ1-1,CASSSRAAGLTEAFF,TGTGCCAGCAGCTCCCGGGCAGCGGGTCTCACTGAAGCTTTCTTT
NA,few,TRBV7-8,TRBJ1-2,CASSPGQNYGYTF,TGTGCCAGCAGCCCCGGACAGAACTATGGCTACACCTTC
NA,NA,TRBV15,TRBJ2-2,CATSPGLSAGELFF,TGTGCCACCAGCCCGGGACTCTCAGCCGGGGAGCTGTTTTTT
NA,NA,TRBV11-3,TRBJ2-7,CASSLVPSSSEQYF,TGTGCCAGCAGCTTAGTTCCTAGTTCTAGTGAGCAGTACTTC
TRBD2,few,TRBV6-5,TRBJ2-1,CASSLGREVTYNEQFF,TGTGCCAGCAGTTTGGGGCGGGAGGTAACCTACAATGAGCAGTTCTTC
NA,NA,TRBV30,TRBJ2-1,CAWISGSINEQFF,TGTGCCTGGATATCGGGGAGTATTAATGAGCAGTTCTTC
NA,NA,TRBV7-3,TRBJ1-6,CASSYRVSPLHF,TGTGCCAGCAGCTATCGGGTTTCACCCCTCCACTTT
NA,NA,TRBV9,TRBJ1-2,CASSTGNYGYTF,TGTGCCAGCAGTACAGGCAACTATGGCTACACCTTC